This paragraph covers one T cell receptor beta chain sequence. Its specificity is not known. Roughly 38,000 genome equivalents of blood DNA were amplified for TRB. One tube held mixed TRB-A and TRB-B primer pools for touch-down PCR. From its re-call of the multiplex PCR reads, TCRdb lists each CDR3 protein once, without DNA. This table holds over 5,000 distinct CDR3 sequences. The CDR3 extends over 15 amino acids. CDR1 is MNHNS and CDR2 is SASEGT in the germline V gene. The data are from a study of T cell clusters in autoimmune cytopenias. Whole-study context: A median of about 49,000 TRB reads per sample yielded a median approximately 2,300 distinct clonotypes. Study-level points and caveats: Healthy donors had approximately 3.3-fold more exclusive TRB clusters than active autoimmune hepatitis patients.

This same sample was also part of a study on T cell repertoires in aging, cancer and after chemotherapy.

The TCR comes from a human donor in good health. The material sequenced was peripheral blood. This chain connects TRBV6-1 to TRBJ2-3; TCRdb's D call, TRBD2, is unchecked because there is no DNA. The CDR3 sequence: CASSVLAGGTDTQYF.